The 4 T cell receptor beta chains listed next were all sequenced from one sample in a study of graft-versus-host responses after intestinal transplantation. Assay: immunoSEQ multiplex PCR; the TCRdb copy retains only in-frame clones and omits some. The table records around 120,000 clones, roughly 93% of them present only once. The antigens these receptors bind are not known. The material was unstimulated CD4+ T cells sorted from spleen or lymph node cells, obtained before intestinal transplant. The receptors come from a human donor who received an intestinal transplant.

The chain has TRBV7-8 and TRBJ2-7; D assignment may be TRBD1 or TRBD2 (7 bases each). The germline CDR1 and CDR2 sequences are SGHVS and FQNEAQ. V was trimmed by 4 bases and J by 4 bases, leaving 17 bases between them. This CDR3 comprises 15 residues. The DNA of the CDR3 is TGTGCCAGCAGCTCTCAGGGGGGGGAACTGTACGAGCAGTACTTC. Translating gives CASSSQGGELYEQYF.

This rearrangement joins TRBV27 to TRBJ1-1, with TRBD1 matching 7 bases. The CDR3 has 15 amino acids. In germline, CDR1 is MNHEY, CDR2 SMNVEV (reference sequence). V lost 5 bases, J lost 4 bases, and 10 bases stayed unmatched. The CDR3 spells CASSLQGRSGTEAFF. CDR3 nucleotides: TGTGCCAGCAGTCTACAGGGGAGAAGCGGCACTGAAGCTTTCTTT.

As to this clone: This sample also contains other DNA sequences that code for the same CDR3. This CDR3 reads CASSYGRNTEAFF. The DNA for the CDR3 is TGTGCCAGCAGTTACGGGAGGAACACTGAAGCTTTCTTT. This chain joins TRBV6-5 and TRBJ1-1; unclear D gene. Germline CDR1 is MNHEY and CDR2 is SVGAGI. This CDR3 region has 13 residues. Trimming took off 2 bases at V and 1 base at J, with 5 bases between the two ends.

The V and J genes are TRBV19 and TRBJ2-7; maybe TRBD2 (6 bases). V lost 5 bases and J lost 4, with 21 bases in between. Germline V gene lookup returns CDR1 LNHDA and CDR2 SQIVND (reference sequence). The CDR3 spans 16 residues. The CDR3 loop reads CASSPATVRAGYEQYF. The CDR3 DNA reads as TGTGCCAGTAGTCCTGCTACCGTTCGAGCGGGTTACGAGCAGTACTTC.